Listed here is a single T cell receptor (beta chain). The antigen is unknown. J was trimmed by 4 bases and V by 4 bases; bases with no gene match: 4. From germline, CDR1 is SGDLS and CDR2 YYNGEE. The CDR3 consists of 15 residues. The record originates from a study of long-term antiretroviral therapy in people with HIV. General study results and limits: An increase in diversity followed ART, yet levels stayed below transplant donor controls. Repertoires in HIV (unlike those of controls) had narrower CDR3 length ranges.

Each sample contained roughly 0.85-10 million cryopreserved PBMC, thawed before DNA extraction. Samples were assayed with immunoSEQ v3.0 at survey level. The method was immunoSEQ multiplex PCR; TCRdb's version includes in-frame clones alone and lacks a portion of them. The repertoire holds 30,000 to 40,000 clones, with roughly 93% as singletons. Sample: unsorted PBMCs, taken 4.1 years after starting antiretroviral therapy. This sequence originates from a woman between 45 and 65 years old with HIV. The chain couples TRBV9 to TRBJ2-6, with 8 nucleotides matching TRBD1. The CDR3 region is CASSPTGAGANVLTF. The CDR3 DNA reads TGTGCCAGCAGCCCGACAGGGGCCGGGGCCAACGTCCTGACTTTC. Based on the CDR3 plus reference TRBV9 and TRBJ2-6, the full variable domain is DSGVTQTPKHLITATGQRVTLRCSPRSGDLSVYWYQQSLDQGLQFLIQYYNGEERAKGNILERFSAQQFPDLHSELNLSSLELGDSALYFCASSPTGAGANVLTFGAGSRLTVL.